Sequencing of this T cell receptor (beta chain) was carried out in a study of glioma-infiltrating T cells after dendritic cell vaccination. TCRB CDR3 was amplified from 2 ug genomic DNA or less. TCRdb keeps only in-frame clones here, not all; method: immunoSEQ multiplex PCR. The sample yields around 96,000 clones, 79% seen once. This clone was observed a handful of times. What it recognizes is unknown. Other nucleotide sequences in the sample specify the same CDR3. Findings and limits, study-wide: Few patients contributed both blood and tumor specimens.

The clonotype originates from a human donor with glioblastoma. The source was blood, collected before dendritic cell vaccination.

The CDR3 DNA sequence: TGTGCCAGTAGCCCTGACACGAATCAGCCCCAGCATTTT. Residues: CASSPDTNQPQHF. The chain has TRBV19 and TRBJ1-5; unclear D gene. Germline V gives CDR1 LNHDA, CDR2 SQIVND (reference sequence). The V end lost 6 bases, the J end lost 4 bases, and 10 bases lay between the germline ends. This CDR3 is built from 13 residues.